This T cell receptor beta chain was profiled in a study of technical replicates of blood from a few donors. Profiling relied on immunoSEQ multiplex PCR, and the TCRdb table lists in-frame clones only, not all of them. This sample carries about 88,000 clones, roughly 94% of them seen once, and the ten largest clones take approximately 0.25%. V was pared by 5 bases and J by 0 bases, with 16 bases between. Germline V CDR1 and CDR2: PRHDT, FYEKMQ (reference sequence). The CDR3 contains 16 residues. Sequencing used T cells isolated from PBMCs. The origin of this receptor is a human donor in good health. The J gene is TRBJ1-2, the V gene TRBV13; D remains unclear. The CDR3 bases are TGTGCCAGCAGCCTCATGCGAATGGGCTCTAACTATGGCTACACCTTC. This translates into CASSLMRMGSNYGYTF.